Listed here are 21 T cell receptor beta chains from one sample, sequenced in a study of cytomegalovirus exposure and HLA in healthy donors. This PCR relied on a set of 60 Vbeta primers and 13 Jbeta primers. The assay was immunoSEQ multiplex PCR, and TCRdb's table has in-frame clones only and misses some. The sample contains under 250,000 clones, around three quarters of which appear only once. Source material: PBMCs. Every receptor here comes from a woman aged 25-40 years in good health and CMV-seropositive.

V is TRBV7-8 and J is TRBJ2-1; D gene uncertain. The germline V and J ends were trimmed by 0 bases and 5 bases, with 20 bases remaining between them. Germline V CDR1 and CDR2: SGHVS, FQNEAQ. CDR3 length equals 18 residues. For the CDR3, the DNA is TGTGCCAGCAGCTTAGCAGAGGTTGCGCCCACGTGGCACAATGAGCAGTTCTTC. Amino acid sequence: CASSLAEVAPTWHNEQFF.

The rearrangement links TRBV27 to TRBJ2-7; D is uncertain. V was clipped by 4 bases and J by 6 bases, with 13 bases between them. CDR1 is MNHEY, CDR2 SMNVEV, per germline (reference sequence). The CDR3 is 13 amino acids. The CDR3 loop is CASSSPPPSEQYF. CDR3 nucleotide sequence: TGTGCCAGCAGTTCCCCCCCGCCCAGCGAGCAGTACTTC.

Written as DNA, the CDR3 is TGTGCCAGCAGTGAACCGACCGGCGCGGGGGGTAGTCGCCGATACGAGCAGTACTTC. This encodes CASSEPTGAGGSRRYEQYF. The chain has TRBV6-1 and TRBJ2-7; TRBD2 matches at 8 bases. The CDR3 runs to 19 residues. V dropped 2 bases and J dropped 4; count of bases not matched to a gene: 19. Germline V gene lookup returns CDR1 MNHNS and CDR2 SASEGT.

This chain connects TRBV9 to TRBJ2-7; 9 nucleotides align to TRBD2. Germline CDR1 and CDR2: SGDLS and YYNGEE. Trimming at V came to 1 base and at J to 3 bases, leaving 5 bases not matched to a gene. The CDR3 has 15 residues. The CDR3 DNA reads TGTGCCAGCAGCGTAAGCCCTAGCGGGAACTACGAGCAGTACTTC. It specifies CASSVSPSGNYEQYF.

The J gene is TRBJ1-1, the V gene TRBV5-1; tentatively, D is TRBD1 (5 bases). The germline V gene has CDR1 SGHRS and CDR2 YFSETQ. Trimming cost V 7 bases and J 5 bases, with 21 bases left between them. The CDR3 contains 15 residues. CDR3 residues: CASGGGARGRTEAFF. CDR3 coding DNA: TGCGCCAGCGGGGGAGGGGCGCGGGGAAGAACTGAAGCTTTCTTT.

The chain carries TRBV9 and TRBJ2-5; D perhaps matches TRBD2 (5 bases). Germline V CDR1 and CDR2: SGDLS, YYNGEE. Trimming cost V 3 bases and J 5 bases, with 17 bases left between them. The CDR3 consists of 15 residues. This CDR3 is CASSAVDEGWETQYF. The CDR3 nucleotides are TGTGCCAGCAGCGCAGTCGATGAGGGCTGGGAGACCCAGTACTTC.

The chain employs TRBV6-1 and TRBJ2-2; a weak D match, TRBD1 (5 bases). This CDR3 has 16 amino acids. V was pared by 2 bases and J by 5 bases, with 15 bases between. Germline CDR1 and CDR2: MNHNS and SASEGT. The chain's CDR3 is CASSEMGRVGTGELFF. CDR3 in DNA: TGTGCCAGCAGTGAAATGGGCAGGGTTGGGACCGGGGAGCTGTTTTTT.

V usage is TRBV5-1 and J usage is TRBJ1-1; D is unclear. Germline CDR1 is SGHRS and CDR2 is YFSETQ. Trimming took off 0 bases at V and 2 bases at J, with 11 bases between the two ends. This CDR3 spans 15 amino acids. Written as DNA, the CDR3 is TGCGCCAGCAGCTTGGATGGTAGTTCTAACACTGAAGCTTTCTTT. This gives the protein CASSLDGSSNTEAFF.

In nucleotides, the CDR3 is TGTGCCAGCAGTTATCGAGGGCTAGCGGGGACAGATACGCAGTATTTT. This translates into CASSYRGLAGTDTQYF. This chain uses TRBV6-6 with TRBJ2-3; 9 nucleotides agree with TRBD2. CDR3 length equals 16 residues. Germline V gene sequence: CDR1 MNHNY, CDR2 SVGAGI (reference sequence). V was clipped by 3 bases and J by 3 bases; unmatched bases: 7.

This clone has only a few counts. The chain uses TRBV4-1 and TRBJ2-7; D is perhaps TRBD1 (5 bases). The CDR3 is 14 residues long. CDR1 is MGHRA, CDR2 YSYEKL, per germline. Trimming took 1 base from V and 2 from J, leaving 9 bases between them. The CDR3, as DNA: TGCGCCAGCAGCCAAGGACAGCTTGCCTACGAGCAGTACTTC. The encoded protein is CASSQGQLAYEQYF.

The rearrangement joins TRBV5-1 to TRBJ2-7; a possible D gene is TRBD2 (6 bases). The CDR3 consists of 15 residues. CDR1 SGHRS and CDR2 YFSETQ come from the germline V gene. Trimming took off 3 bases at V and 6 bases at J, with 19 bases between the two ends. The CDR3 protein is CASSSGTGFGGEQYF. The CDR3 nucleotides are TGCGCCAGCAGCTCGGGGACGGGCTTCGGGGGCGAGCAGTACTTC.

This clone was seen a handful of times. V gene TRBV5-6 combines with J gene TRBJ1-2; D is undetermined. Trimming left V 4 bases short and J 4 bases short, with 14 bases between. The CDR3 is made up of 14 amino acids. Germline V lookup: CDR1 SGHDT, CDR2 YYEEEE. The CDR3, as DNA: TGTGCCAGCAGCCCACCGATGGGGAGCTATGGCTACACCTTC. Its translation: CASSPPMGSYGYTF.

This chain links TRBV10-1 with TRBJ1-1; a possible D gene is TRBD1 (6 bases). There are 13 residues in the CDR3. V was trimmed by 2 bases and J by 11 bases, leaving 15 bases between them. Germline V gene sequence: CDR1 WNHNN, CDR2 SYGVQD (reference sequence). The CDR3 DNA reads as TGCGCCAGCAGTGAGGCCACAGGGCGGTTTGCTTTCTTT. Its protein is CASSEATGRFAFF.

The V call is TRBV10-2, the J call TRBJ2-5, with 8 bases that match TRBD2. The V and J ends lost 5 bases and 0 bases, in that order; junction bases with no gene match: 8. Germline values: CDR1 WSHSY, CDR2 SAAADI. The CDR3 loop spans 16 amino acids. This CDR3 reads CASSPIREGYQETQYF. The CDR3 DNA reads as TGCGCCAGCAGTCCTATCCGGGAGGGGTACCAAGAGACCCAGTACTTC.

J is TRBJ2-6 and V is TRBV11-3; 8 bases align to TRBD2. This CDR3 has 17 residues. Germline assignment: CDR1 SGHNT and CDR2 YENEEA. With V trimmed by 5 bases and J by 3 bases, 9 bases remained unmatched. CDR3 sequence: CASSPRREVGGANVLTF. CDR3 DNA: TGTGCCAGCAGCCCGCGGCGGGAGGTTGGTGGGGCCAACGTCCTGACTTTC. Full variable domain (missing parts from reference TRBV11-3 and TRBJ2-6): EAGVVQSPRYKIIEKKQPVAFWCNPISGHNTLYWYLQNLGQGPELLIRYENEEAVDDSQLPKDRFSAERLKGVDSTLKIQPAELGDSAVYLCASSPRREVGGANVLTFGAGSRLTVL.

The chain uses TRBV19 and TRBJ2-3; 7 bases line up with TRBD2. V dropped 1 base and J dropped 6; count of bases not matched to a gene: 7. CDR3 length: 15 residues. Germline V gene data show CDR1 as LNHDA and CDR2 as SQIVND (reference sequence). The CDR3 reads CASSIGAGPEDTQYF. The CDR3 nucleotides read TGTGCCAGTAGTATAGGAGCGGGACCCGAGGATACGCAGTATTTT.

This chain links TRBV4-3 with TRBJ2-7; maybe TRBD2 (6 bases). V lost 0 bases and J lost 2, with 14 bases in between. The CDR3 has 16 residues. Germline values: CDR1 LGHNA, CDR2 YSLEER. The CDR3: CASSQDMRGNAYEQYF. The CDR3 DNA reads as TGCGCCAGCAGCCAAGATATGCGGGGAAATGCCTACGAGCAGTACTTC.

The chain combines TRBV27 with TRBJ2-3; 7 bases match TRBD1. This CDR3 has 17 amino acids. The germline CDR1 and CDR2 sequences are MNHEY and SMNVEV (reference sequence). The V and J ends lost 6 bases and 1 base, in that order; junction bases with no gene match: 13. The CDR3 loop reads CASSGTADRSGTDTQYF. CDR3 in DNA: TGTGCCAGCAGCGGGACAGCCGATAGGTCGGGCACAGATACGCAGTATTTT.

This clone was seen more than once but under ten times. J is TRBJ1-6 and V is TRBV19, with 8 bases identical to TRBD1. Unmatched junction bases numbered 16, after V lost 5 bases and J lost 16 bases. CDR1 and CDR2 from the germline V gene are LNHDA and SQIVND (reference sequence). The CDR3 consists of 15 residues. The CDR3 spells CASSAGQGRFGALHF. As DNA, the CDR3 is TGTGCCAGTAGTGCCGGACAGGGCCGTTTTGGAGCACTCCACTTT.

The chain is built from TRBV30 and TRBJ1-5; tentative D call: TRBD1 (5 bases). CDR1 GTSNPN and CDR2 SVGIG come from the germline V gene (reference sequence). The length of the CDR3 is 14 residues. Between the trimmed V and J ends, which lost 1 base and 3 bases, there was a span of 10 bases. CDR3 sequence (DNA): TGTGCCTGGAGTGCGGGGGACCCCAATCAGCCCCAGCATTTT. Amino acid sequence: CAWSAGDPNQPQHF.

The gene calls are TRBV9 and TRBJ2-1; TRBD2 is a possible D gene (6 bases). The germline CDR1 and CDR2 sequences are SGDLS and YYNGEE. CDR3 length: 15 residues. Trimming took off 4 bases at V and 5 bases at J, with 16 bases between the two ends. Written as DNA, the CDR3 is TGTGCCAGCAGCCCTAGCCGGGGGTCTCACAATGAGCAGTTCTTC. Translated: CASSPSRGSHNEQFF.